The source of this T cell receptor (beta chain) is a study of CD8+CD57+ T cells in acquired aplastic anemia. Study summary: Sorted cells (CD4+ and CD8+) yielded DNA amounts that averaged approximately 3.2 ug. Study-level findings and limits: Patients and healthy controls showed no significant CD8+ Simpson's diversity difference. Common to patients and controls were roughly 30 CD8+ CDR3 sequences.

Patients chosen for sequencing had CD8+CD57+ cells that had expanded, as shown by flow cytometry. There were no patients without severe acquired aplastic anemia. Concerning this clonotype itself: Its antigen remains unknown.

The study profiled TCR beta VDJ and CDR3 using genomic DNA as template. TCRdb used MiXCR to reprocess the reads, holding one entry per CDR3 protein. The table has around 170,000 distinct CDR3 sequences, 40% to 50% seen once. This CDR3 contains 15 residues. V was pared by 4 bases and J by 6 bases, with 17 bases between. Germline CDR1 reads KGHDR; CDR2 reads SFDVKD. The gene calls are TRBV24-1 and TRBJ1-2; no clear D. This sequence originates from a human donor with aplastic anemia. Sequences were obtained from sorted CD4+, CD8+, or CD8+CD57+ T cells (not recorded which) from PBMCs. In DNA form, the CDR3 reads TGTGCCACCAGTGAACCTAGCGGAGGTTACAATGGCTACACCTTC. Its protein product is CATSEPSGGYNGYTF.